The 24 T cell receptor beta chains reported below all come from one sample, sequenced in a study of CD8 T cells in ankylosing spondylitis. TCRdb reprocessed the 5' RACE reads with MiXCR, giving one entry per CDR3 protein. The profile shows approximately 180,000 distinct CDR3 sequences, over 15% of them singletons. Specimen: blood, either unsorted or a sorted T cell fraction (not recorded which). These receptors originate from a male donor aged 5 to 29 with ankylosing spondylitis or in good health (not recorded which).

The rearrangement joins TRBV20-1 to TRBJ2-7; 8 bases are shared with TRBD1. CDR3 length equals 15 residues. From germline, CDR1 is DFQATT and CDR2 SNEGSKA (reference sequence). Trimming took 5 bases from V and 5 from J; bases not matched to a gene: 14. The CDR3 sequence is CSADPGQASGDEQYF. Here the CDR3 DNA reads TGCAGTGCTGACCCGGGACAGGCCTCAGGCGACGAGCAGTACTTC.

The chain recombines TRBV12-5 with TRBJ2-1, with D possibly matching TRBD2 (5 bases). The CDR3 is 17 amino acids. V lost 5 bases and J lost 0, with 17 bases in between. Looked up from germline, CDR1 is LGHNT and CDR2 is FRNRAP. The CDR3 coding sequence is TGTGCTAGTGGTCCCGGATCTAGCAGGAGCTCCTACAATGAGCAGTTCTTC. It translates to CASGPGSSRSSYNEQFF.

This clonotype was recorded many times. This chain joins TRBV5-1 and TRBJ2-3; D not certain. Per germline, CDR1 SGHRS and CDR2 YFSETQ. The CDR3 is 14 amino acids. The V and J ends lost 4 bases and 2 bases respectively, with 11 bases between them. The CDR3 reads CASSTSRTTDTQYF. The CDR3 nucleotides are TGCGCCAGCAGCACATCCCGGACCACAGATACGCAGTATTTT. The whole variable domain, filled in from reference TRBV5-1 and TRBJ2-3, reads KAGVTQTPRYLIKTRGQQVTLSCSPISGHRSVSWYQQTPGQGLQFLFEYFSETQRNKGNFPGRFSGRQFSNSRSEMNVSTLELGDSALYLCASSTSRTTDTQYFGPGTRLTVL.

This chain joins TRBV12-3 or TRBV12-4 and TRBJ2-1; D gene uncertain. Trimming took off 6 bases at V and 8 bases at J, with 8 bases between the two ends. The CDR3 covers 11 residues. CDR3 amino acids: CASSSWDEQFF. CDR3 coding DNA: TGTGCCAGCAGCTCCTGGGATGAGCAGTTCTTC.

About this clonotype itself: Just one base apart from a much larger clone, this may be a read error. The CDR3 nucleotides are TGTGCCAGCAGCCAAGGCGCAGCGAATTACCATGAGCAGTTCTTC. As protein: CASSQGAANYHEQFF. The chain carries TRBV3-1 and TRBJ2-1, with unresolved D. V gave up 1 base and J gave up 8 bases, with 15 bases separating them. There are 15 residues in the CDR3. Germline V lookup: CDR1 LGHDT, CDR2 YNNKEL (reference sequence).

This clonotype was seen repeatedly, ten times or more. The chain links TRBV20-1 to TRBJ2-7; D gene ambiguous. This CDR3 is built from 15 residues. Germline CDR1 and CDR2: DFQATT and SNEGSKA (reference sequence). V shed 3 bases and J shed 5 bases, with 20 bases lying between them. The CDR3 nucleotides are TGCAGTGCTAGGGAGTACCCGGACGAGAGAAACGAGCAGTACTTC. This codes for CSAREYPDERNEQYF.

At least ten counts were recorded for this clonotype. V gene TRBV7-9 combines with J gene TRBJ2-2, with 10 bases aligning to TRBD2. V lost 4 bases and J lost 7; bases outside the gene matches: 6. The germline CDR1 and CDR2 sequences are SEHNR and FQNEAQ (reference sequence). The CDR3 sequence is 15 residues long. As DNA, the CDR3 is TGTGCCAGCAGCTACGTTCTAGCGGGAGACGGGGAGCTGTTTTTT. Amino acid sequence: CASSYVLAGDGELFF. The whole variable domain, remainder taken from reference TRBV7-9 and TRBJ2-2, is DTGVSQNPRHKITKRGQNVTFRCDPISEHNRLYWYRQTLGQGPEFLTYFQNEAQLEKSRLLSDRFSAERPKGSFSTLEIQRTEQGDSAMYLCASSYVLAGDGELFFGEGSRLTVL.

This chain uses TRBV14 with TRBJ2-5; D might be TRBD1 (6 bases). CDR1 and CDR2 from the germline V gene are SGHDN and FVKESK. The CDR3 sequence is 14 residues long. Trimming left V 0 bases short and J 4 bases short, with 9 bases between. Here the CDR3 reads CASSQDVGAETQYF. The CDR3 DNA is TGTGCCAGCAGCCAAGATGTGGGGGCAGAGACCCAGTACTTC.

This clonotype was observed at least ten times. The chain employs TRBV5-1 and TRBJ2-1; D remains unclear. There are 16 residues in the CDR3. Deletions cut 3 bases from V and 0 bases from J, with 13 bases between. Germline CDR1 reads SGHRS; CDR2 reads YFSETQ. The CDR3: CASSSKNRNSYNEQFF. CDR3 nucleotides: TGCGCCAGCAGCTCTAAGAACCGAAACTCCTACAATGAGCAGTTCTTC. Together with reference TRBV5-1 and TRBJ2-1, the CDR3 gives the full variable domain: KAGVTQTPRYLIKTRGQQVTLSCSPISGHRSVSWYQQTPGQGLQFLFEYFSETQRNKGNFPGRFSGRQFSNSRSEMNVSTLELGDSALYLCASSSKNRNSYNEQFFGPGTRLTVL.

The rearrangement links TRBV20-1 to TRBJ1-1; no clear D gene. The ends were cut back, 6 bases at V and 0 bases at J, with 5 bases in the middle. From germline, CDR1 is DFQATT and CDR2 SNEGSKA (reference sequence). This CDR3 comprises 11 residues. The CDR3 loop is CSAHMNTEAFF. In nucleotides, the CDR3 is TGCAGTGCCCACATGAACACTGAAGCTTTCTTT.

This clonotype has at least ten counts. The chain links TRBV12-3 or TRBV12-4 to TRBJ2-5; the D gene is possibly TRBD2 (5 bases). The CDR3 has 13 amino acids. The germline V and J ends were trimmed by 10 bases and 2 bases, with 14 bases remaining between them. DNA of the CDR3: TGTGCCACCGAAAGATCGGGACAAGAGACCCAGTACTTC. Its protein is CATERSGQETQYF.

This clonotype was recorded at least ten times. The gene calls are TRBV5-1 and TRBJ1-1; 7 bases agree with TRBD1. The length of the CDR3 is 14 residues. The V gene's germline CDR1 is SGHRS and CDR2 YFSETQ. Unmatched junction bases numbered 4, after V lost 4 bases and J lost 1 base. CDR3 sequence: CASSADRRNTEAFF. The DNA for the CDR3 is TGCGCCAGCAGCGCGGACAGGAGGAACACTGAAGCTTTCTTT.

V is TRBV29-1 and J is TRBJ2-1, with 8 bases that match TRBD2. The J segment lost 5 bases and the V segment lost 8 bases, leaving 5 bases of the junction unmatched. The CDR3 is made up of 12 amino acids. CDR1 and CDR2 (germline): SQVTM, ANQGSEA. In nucleotides, the CDR3 is TGCAGCCGAAGCGGGAGTCACAATGAGCAGTTCTTC. It specifies CSRSGSHNEQFF.

V and J are TRBV20-1 and TRBJ1-5, with TRBD1 as a possible D gene (5 bases). Germline values: CDR1 DFQATT, CDR2 SNEGSKA (reference sequence). This CDR3 is built from 14 residues. V was clipped by 6 bases and J by 7 bases, with 19 bases between them. This chain's CDR3 is CSASDTSPSQPQHF. In DNA form, the CDR3 reads TGCAGTGCATCGGACACTTCTCCAAGCCAGCCCCAGCATTTT.

This clonotype was counted only a few times. This chain connects TRBV18 to TRBJ2-7; 8 bases are shared with TRBD1. The germline V gene encodes CDR1 KGHSH and CDR2 LQKENI. This CDR3 is 15 amino acids long. Trimming removed 3 bases from V and 1 base from J; junction bases left unmatched: 5. The CDR3 coding sequence is TGTGCCAGCTCACCTAGACAGGGGTCATCCTACGAGCAGTACGTC. It translates to CASSPRQGSSYEQYV.

This clonotype showed up many times. The chain combines TRBV7-9 with TRBJ2-1; D gene ambiguous. The CDR3 length is 15 residues. CDR1 is SEHNR and CDR2 is FQNEAQ in the germline V gene (reference sequence). V was trimmed by 5 bases and J by 8 bases, leaving 19 bases between them. The CDR3 reads CASSQVAGQSHEQFF. The CDR3 DNA is TGTGCCAGCAGCCAAGTAGCTGGGCAGTCCCATGAGCAGTTCTTC.

This clonotype was counted at least ten times. CDR3 nucleotides: TGCAGTGCTAGAGATGCTAGCGGGAGTGGGTTCTTC. Encoded protein: CSARDASGSGFF. This rearrangement joins TRBV20-1 to TRBJ2-1; 10 bases are shared with TRBD2. V was pared by 0 bases and J by 15 bases, with 5 bases of the junction left unmatched. Germline loops: CDR1 DFQATT, CDR2 SNEGSKA (reference sequence). This CDR3 spans 12 amino acids.

This clonotype has ten or more counts. The chain carries TRBV19 and TRBJ1-1, with D perhaps TRBD1 (5 bases). V gave up 7 bases and J gave up 0 bases, with 12 bases separating them. Germline assignment: CDR1 LNHDA and CDR2 SQIVND (reference sequence). The CDR3 runs 14 residues. In nucleotides, the CDR3 is TGTGCCAGTATTACGACAGCTCTGAACACTGAAGCTTTCTTT. The encoded protein is CASITTALNTEAFF.

This clonotype was counted many times. This chain joins TRBV12-3 or TRBV12-4 and TRBJ2-5; TRBD2 aligns across 9 bases. The trim removed 7 bases at V and 4 bases at J, leaving 7 bases unmatched. The CDR3 is 14 residues long. CDR3 sequence reads: CASTPGTSLETQYF. In DNA form, the CDR3 reads TGTGCCAGCACCCCCGGGACTAGCCTAGAGACCCAGTACTTC.

This clonotype was recorded once. CDR3 nucleotides: TGTGCCATCAGTAGCGGGAGCCCAGATACGCAGTATTTT. Its translation: CAISSGSPDTQYF. The J gene is TRBJ2-3, the V gene TRBV10-3; 8 nucleotides agree with TRBD2. Losses at the gene ends were 5 bases for V and 4 bases for J; bases not matched to a gene: 2. CDR3 length: 13 residues. Germline values: CDR1 ENHRY, CDR2 SYGVKD.

The chain is built from TRBV11-3 and TRBJ2-5; 8 positions agree with TRBD1. The CDR3 is made up of 15 amino acids. With V trimmed by 5 bases and J by 5 bases, 10 bases remained unmatched. The V gene's germline CDR1 is SGHNT and CDR2 YENEEA. The CDR3: CASSPGQGLGETQYF. The CDR3 nucleotides read TGTGCCAGCAGCCCCGGACAGGGATTGGGGGAGACCCAGTACTTC.

This clonotype was counted at least ten times. V is TRBV7-2 and J is TRBJ2-7, with 11 positions matching TRBD1. The CDR3 is 13 amino acids. Losses at the gene ends were 4 bases for V and 7 bases for J; bases not matched to a gene: 3. Germline CDR1 and CDR2: SGHTA and FQGNSA. The CDR3 spells CASSWGQGGEQYF. CDR3 sequence (DNA): TGTGCCAGCAGCTGGGGACAGGGGGGGGAGCAGTACTTC.

This chain connects TRBV29-1 to TRBJ2-5, with 12 bases lining up with TRBD1. CDR1 is SQVTM, CDR2 ANQGSEA, per germline. This CDR3 region has 16 residues. The J segment lost 5 bases and the V segment lost 6 bases, leaving 13 bases of the junction unmatched. This CDR3 is CSVPPGTGGIEETQYF. CDR3 DNA: TGCAGCGTCCCACCAGGGACAGGGGGCATCGAGGAGACCCAGTACTTC.

The genes are TRBV2 and TRBJ2-3; D ambiguous. Germline V CDR1 and CDR2: SNHLY, FYNNEI. The CDR3 contains 16 residues. The ends were cut back, 5 bases at V and 2 bases at J, with 17 bases in the middle. The CDR3 sequence is CASSTPRSRYTDTQYF. The CDR3, as DNA: TGTGCCAGCAGTACCCCACGGTCCCGATACACAGATACGCAGTATTTT. Using reference TRBV2 and TRBJ2-3 for the parts outside the CDR3, the full variable domain is EPEVTQTPSHQVTQMGQEVILRCVPISNHLYFYWYRQILGQKVEFLVSFYNNEISEKSEIFDDQFSVERPDGSNFTLKIRSTKLEDSAMYFCASSTPRSRYTDTQYFGPGTRLTVL.